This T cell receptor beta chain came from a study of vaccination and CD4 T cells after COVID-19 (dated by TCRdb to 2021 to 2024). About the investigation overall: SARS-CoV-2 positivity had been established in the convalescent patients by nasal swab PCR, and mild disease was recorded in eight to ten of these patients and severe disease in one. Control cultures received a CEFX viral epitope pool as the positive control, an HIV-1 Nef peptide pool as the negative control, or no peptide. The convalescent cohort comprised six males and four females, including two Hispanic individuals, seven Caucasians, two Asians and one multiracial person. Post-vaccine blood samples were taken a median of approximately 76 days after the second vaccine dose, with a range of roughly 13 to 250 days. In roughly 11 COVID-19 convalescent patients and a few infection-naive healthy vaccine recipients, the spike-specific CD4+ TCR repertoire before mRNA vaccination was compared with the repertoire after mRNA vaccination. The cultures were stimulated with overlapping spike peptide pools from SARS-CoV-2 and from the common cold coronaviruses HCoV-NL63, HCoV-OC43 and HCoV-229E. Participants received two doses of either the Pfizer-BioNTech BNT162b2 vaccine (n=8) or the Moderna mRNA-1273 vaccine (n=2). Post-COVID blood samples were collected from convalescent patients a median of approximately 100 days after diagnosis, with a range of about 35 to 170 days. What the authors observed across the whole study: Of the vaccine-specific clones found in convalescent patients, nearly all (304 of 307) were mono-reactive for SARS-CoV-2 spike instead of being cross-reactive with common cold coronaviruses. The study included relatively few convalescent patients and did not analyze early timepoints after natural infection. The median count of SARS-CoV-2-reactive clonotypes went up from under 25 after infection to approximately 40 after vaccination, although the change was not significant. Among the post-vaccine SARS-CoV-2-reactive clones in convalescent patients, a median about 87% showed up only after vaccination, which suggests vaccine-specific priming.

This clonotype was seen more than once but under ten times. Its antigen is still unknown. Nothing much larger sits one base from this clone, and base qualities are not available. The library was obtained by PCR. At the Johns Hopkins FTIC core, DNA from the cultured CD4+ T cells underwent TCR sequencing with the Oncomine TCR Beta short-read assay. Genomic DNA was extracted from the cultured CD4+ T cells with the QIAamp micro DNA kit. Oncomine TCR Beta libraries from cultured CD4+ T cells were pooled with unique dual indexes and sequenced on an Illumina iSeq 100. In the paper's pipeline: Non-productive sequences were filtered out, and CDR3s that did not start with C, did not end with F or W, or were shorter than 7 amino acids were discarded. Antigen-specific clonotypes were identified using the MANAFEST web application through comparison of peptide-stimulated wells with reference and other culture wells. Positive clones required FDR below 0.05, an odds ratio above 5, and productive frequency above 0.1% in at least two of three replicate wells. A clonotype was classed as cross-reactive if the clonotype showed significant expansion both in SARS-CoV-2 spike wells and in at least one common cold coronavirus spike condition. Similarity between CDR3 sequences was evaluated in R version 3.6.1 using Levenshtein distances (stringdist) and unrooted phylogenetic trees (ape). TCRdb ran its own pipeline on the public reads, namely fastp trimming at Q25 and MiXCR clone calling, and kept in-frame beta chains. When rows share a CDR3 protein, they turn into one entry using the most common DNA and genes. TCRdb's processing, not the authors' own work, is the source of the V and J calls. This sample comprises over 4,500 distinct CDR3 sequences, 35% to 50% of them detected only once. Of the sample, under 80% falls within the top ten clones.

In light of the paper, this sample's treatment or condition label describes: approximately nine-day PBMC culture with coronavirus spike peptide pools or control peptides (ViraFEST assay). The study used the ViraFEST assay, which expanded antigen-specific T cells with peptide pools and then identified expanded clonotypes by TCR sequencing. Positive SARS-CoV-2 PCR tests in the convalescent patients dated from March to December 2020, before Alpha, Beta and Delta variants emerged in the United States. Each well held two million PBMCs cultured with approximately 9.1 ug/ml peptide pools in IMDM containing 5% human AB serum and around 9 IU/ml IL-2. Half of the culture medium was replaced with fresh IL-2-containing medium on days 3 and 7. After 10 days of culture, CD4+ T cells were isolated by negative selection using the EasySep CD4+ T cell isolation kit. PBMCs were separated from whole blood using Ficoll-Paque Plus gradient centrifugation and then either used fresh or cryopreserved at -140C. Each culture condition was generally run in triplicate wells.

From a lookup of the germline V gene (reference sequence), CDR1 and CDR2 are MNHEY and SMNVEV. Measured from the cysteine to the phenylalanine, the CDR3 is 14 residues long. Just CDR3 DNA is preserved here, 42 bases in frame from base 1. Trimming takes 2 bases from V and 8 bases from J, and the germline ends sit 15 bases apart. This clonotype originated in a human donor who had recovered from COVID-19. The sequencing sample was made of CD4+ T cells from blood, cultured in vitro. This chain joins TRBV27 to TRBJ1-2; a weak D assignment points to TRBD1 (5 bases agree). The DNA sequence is TGTGCCAGCAGTTTAATGGGGTCTCAGGGAGGCTACACCTTC. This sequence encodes CASSLMGSQGGYTF.